Each of the 2 T cell receptor beta chains below was sequenced from the same sample in a study of CD8+CD57+ T cells in acquired aplastic anemia. Whoever was chosen for sequencing had shown CD8+CD57+ cell expansion by flow cytometry. The use of genomic DNA as template underpinned the TCR beta VDJ and CDR3 profiling. TCRdb independently ran MiXCR on the reads; one entry per CDR3 protein. The sample lists 150,000 or so distinct CDR3 sequences, about 50% seen once, with roughly 12% in the top ten. Sequenced: sorted CD4+, CD8+, or CD8+CD57+ T cells (not recorded which) from PBMCs. These receptors all come from a human donor with aplastic anemia.

This clonotype showed up many times. This chain uses TRBV4-2 with TRBJ1-1; D unclear. This CDR3 is built from 14 residues. Germline-derived CDR1 and CDR2 are LGHNA and YNFKEQ. V was cut by 0 bases and J by 1 base, with 6 bases left in between. As DNA, the CDR3 is TGTGCCAGCAGCCAAGATGGGGAGAACACTGAAGCTTTCTTT. Translation: CASSQDGENTEAFF.

This sequence joins TRBV19 and TRBJ2-7, with 7 bases matching TRBD1. V trimming: 4 bases; J trimming: 5 bases; junction bases outside the gene matches: 17. The CDR3 length is 17 residues. From germline, CDR1 is LNHDA and CDR2 SQIVND (reference sequence). The CDR3 protein is CASSTRPRGREVHEQYF. CDR3 in DNA: TGTGCCAGTAGTACTAGACCGAGGGGGCGCGAAGTCCACGAGCAGTACTTC.